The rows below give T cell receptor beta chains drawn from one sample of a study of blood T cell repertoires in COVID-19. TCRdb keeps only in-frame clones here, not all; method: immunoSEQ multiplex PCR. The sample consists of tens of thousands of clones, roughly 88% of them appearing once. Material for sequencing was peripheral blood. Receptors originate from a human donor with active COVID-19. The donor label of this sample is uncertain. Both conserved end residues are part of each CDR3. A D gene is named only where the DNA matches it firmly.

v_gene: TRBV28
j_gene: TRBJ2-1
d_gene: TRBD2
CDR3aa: CASSLWTSGIDEQFF
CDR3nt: TGTGCCAGCAGTTTGTGGACTAGCGGGATCGATGAGCAGTTCTTC

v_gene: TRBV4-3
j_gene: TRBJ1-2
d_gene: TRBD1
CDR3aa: CASSQEWGRAGGASYTF
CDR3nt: TGCGCCAGCAGCCAAGAATGGGGCCGGGCAGGGGGCGCGAGCTACACCTTC

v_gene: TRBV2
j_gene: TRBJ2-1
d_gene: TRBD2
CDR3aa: CASSRLAGEYNEQFF
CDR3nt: TGTGCCAGCAGTCGACTAGCGGGGGAGTACAATGAGCAGTTCTTC

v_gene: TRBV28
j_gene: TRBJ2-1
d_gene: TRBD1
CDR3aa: CASSPDRPPDVEQFF
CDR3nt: TGTGCCAGCAGTCCGGACAGGCCACCGGACGTTGAGCAGTTCTTC

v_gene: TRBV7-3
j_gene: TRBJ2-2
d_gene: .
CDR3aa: CASSLSGGANTGELFF
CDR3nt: TGTGCCAGCAGCTTATCGGGGGGCGCGAACACCGGGGAGCTGTTTTTT

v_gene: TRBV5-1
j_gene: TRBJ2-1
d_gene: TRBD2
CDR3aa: CASSPLAGIYNEQFF
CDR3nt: TGCGCCAGCAGCCCCCTAGCGGGAATCTACAATGAGCAGTTCTTC

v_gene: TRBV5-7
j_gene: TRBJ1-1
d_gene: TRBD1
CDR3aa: CASSLDRFSLMNTEAFF
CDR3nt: TGTGCCAGCAGCCTGGACAGGTTTTCGTTAATGAACACTGAAGCTTTCTTT

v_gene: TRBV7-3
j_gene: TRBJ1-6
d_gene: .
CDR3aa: CANRRGKESPLHF
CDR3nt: TGTGCCAATCGGAGGGGAAAGGAATCACCCCTCCACTTT

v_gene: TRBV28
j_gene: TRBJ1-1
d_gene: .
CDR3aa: CASSFPEPGGALNTEAFF
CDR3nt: TGTGCCAGCAGTTTTCCCGAACCTGGAGGGGCCTTGAACACTGAAGCTTTCTTT

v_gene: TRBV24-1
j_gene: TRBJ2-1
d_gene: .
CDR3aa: CATSDTDRYGEQFF
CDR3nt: TGTGCCACCAGTGATACAGACAGGTATGGGGAGCAGTTCTTC

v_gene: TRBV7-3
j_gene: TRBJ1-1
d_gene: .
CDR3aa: CASSYGQNTEAFF
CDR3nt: TGTGCCAGCAGCTATGGACAGAACACTGAAGCTTTCTTT

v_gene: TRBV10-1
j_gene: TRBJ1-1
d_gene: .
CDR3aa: CASSETGTRTEAFF
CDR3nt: TGCGCCAGCAGTGAAACAGGGACCCGAACTGAAGCTTTCTTT

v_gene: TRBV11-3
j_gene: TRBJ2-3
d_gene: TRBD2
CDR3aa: CASSRGWGGDTQYF
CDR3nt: TGTGCCAGCAGCCGGGGTTGGGGGGGAGATACGCAGTATTTT

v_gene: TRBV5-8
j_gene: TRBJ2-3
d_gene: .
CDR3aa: CASSLERLRTQYF
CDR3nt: TGTGCCAGCAGCTTGGAGCGGCTCCGAACGCAGTATTTT

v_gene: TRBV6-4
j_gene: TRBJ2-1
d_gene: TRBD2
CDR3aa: CASSDAGGSPYNEQFF
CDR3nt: TGTGCCAGCAGTGACGCGGGGGGCTCCCCATACAATGAGCAGTTCTTC

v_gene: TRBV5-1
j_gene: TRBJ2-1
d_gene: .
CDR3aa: CASSGRGHEQFF
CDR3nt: TGCGCCAGCAGCGGGCGGGGCCATGAGCAGTTCTTC

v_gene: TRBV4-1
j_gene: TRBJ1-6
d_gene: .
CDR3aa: CASSRDMFGGSPLHF
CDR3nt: TGCGCCAGCAGCCGAGACATGTTCGGCGGTTCACCCCTCCACTTT

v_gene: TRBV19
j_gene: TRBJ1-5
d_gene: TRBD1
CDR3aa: CASSIGGTGGNQPQHF
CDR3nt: TGTGCCAGTAGTATAGGAGGGACAGGGGGCAATCAGCCCCAGCATTTT

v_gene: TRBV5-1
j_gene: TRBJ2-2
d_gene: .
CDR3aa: CASSLTERNTGELFF
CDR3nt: TGCGCCAGCAGCTTAACGGAGAGGAACACCGGGGAGCTGTTTTTT

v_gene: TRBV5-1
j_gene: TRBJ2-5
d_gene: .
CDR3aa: CASSLYGVGETQYF
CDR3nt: TGCGCCAGCAGCTTGTACGGGGTTGGAGAGACCCAGTACTTC